Reported below is one T cell receptor (beta chain). The data originate from a study of blood T cell repertoires in COVID-19. Across the whole study: The United States, Italy and Spain were the sources of the acute and convalescent COVID-19 samples. From T cells, B-cell-depleted T cells, or PBMCs came the material, which was cDNA or gDNA.

Methods used by the authors: Amplification from reference gene primers served as the basis for estimated nucleated cell counts. Libraries were prepared by immunoSEQ multiplex PCR; TCRdb keeps only in-frame clonotypes and omits some of them. The V and J calls and the clone size are those of that table, but D and trimming were determined from the DNA. The data contain nearly 95,000 clones, 75% to 90% of them singletons. Unmatched junction bases numbered 14, after V lost 8 bases and J lost 7 bases. Germline lookup yields CDR1 MNHEY and CDR2 SMNVEV (reference sequence). CDR3 length equals 16 residues. This sequence originates from a human donor with active COVID-19. The donor label of this sample is uncertain. The sequenced sample consisted of peripheral blood. J is TRBJ1-6 and V is TRBV27, with TRBD1 identical over 7 bases. CDR3 protein: CASSAGTAFGNSPLHF. The DNA for the CDR3 is TGTGCCAGCTCTGCCGGGACAGCCTTTGGGAATTCACCCCTCCACTTT.